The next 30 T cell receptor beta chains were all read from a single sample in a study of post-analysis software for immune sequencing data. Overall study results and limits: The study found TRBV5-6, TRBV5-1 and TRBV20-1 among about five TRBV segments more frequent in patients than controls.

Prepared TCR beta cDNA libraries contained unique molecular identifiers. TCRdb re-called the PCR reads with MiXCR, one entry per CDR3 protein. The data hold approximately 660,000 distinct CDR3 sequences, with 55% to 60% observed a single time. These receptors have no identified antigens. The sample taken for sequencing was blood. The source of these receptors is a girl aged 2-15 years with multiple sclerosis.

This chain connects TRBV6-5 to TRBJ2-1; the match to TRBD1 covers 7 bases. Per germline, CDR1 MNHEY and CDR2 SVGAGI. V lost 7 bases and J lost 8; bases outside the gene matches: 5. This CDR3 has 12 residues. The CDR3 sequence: CASNTGTDEQFF. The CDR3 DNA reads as TGTGCCAGCAACACCGGGACAGATGAGCAGTTCTTC.

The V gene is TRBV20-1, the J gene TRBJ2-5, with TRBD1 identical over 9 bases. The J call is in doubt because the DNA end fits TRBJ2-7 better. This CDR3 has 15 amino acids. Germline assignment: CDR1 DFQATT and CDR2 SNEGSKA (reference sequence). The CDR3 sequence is CSARDPQGAFHEQYF. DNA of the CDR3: TGCAGTGCTAGAGATCCACAGGGGGCTTTTCACGAGCAGTACTTC.

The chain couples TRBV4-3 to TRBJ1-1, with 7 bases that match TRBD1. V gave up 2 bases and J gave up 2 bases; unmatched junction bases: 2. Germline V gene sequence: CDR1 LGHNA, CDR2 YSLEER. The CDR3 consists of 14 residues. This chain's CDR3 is CASSQTGANTEAFF. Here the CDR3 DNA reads TGCGCCAGCAGCCAAACAGGGGCAAACACTGAAGCTTTCTTT.

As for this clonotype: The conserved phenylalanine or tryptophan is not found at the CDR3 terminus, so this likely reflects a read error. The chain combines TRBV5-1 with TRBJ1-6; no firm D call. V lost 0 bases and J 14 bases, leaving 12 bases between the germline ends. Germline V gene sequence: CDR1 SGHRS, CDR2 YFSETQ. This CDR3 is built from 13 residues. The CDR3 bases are TGCGCCAGCAGCTTGGCGGGATTATCATCCCTCCACTAT. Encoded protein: CASSLAGLSSLHY.

The chain's CDR3 is CASSFIQGYEQYF. The CDR3 DNA reads as TGCGCCAGCAGCTTCATACAGGGCTACGAGCAGTACTTC. This chain joins TRBV5-1 and TRBJ2-7; tentatively, D is TRBD1 (6 bases). The length of the CDR3 is 13 residues. The V end was cut by 2 bases, the J end by 3 bases, with 9 bases between. Germline V gene lookup returns CDR1 SGHRS and CDR2 YFSETQ.

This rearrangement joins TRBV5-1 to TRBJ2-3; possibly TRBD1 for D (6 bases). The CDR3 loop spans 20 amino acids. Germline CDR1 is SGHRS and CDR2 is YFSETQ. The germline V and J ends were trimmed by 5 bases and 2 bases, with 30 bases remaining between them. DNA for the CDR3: TGCGCCAGCAGATACCTAATCAGGGGCACCACTCAGGGGCCCACAGATACGCAGTATTTT. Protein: CASRYLIRGTTQGPTDTQYF. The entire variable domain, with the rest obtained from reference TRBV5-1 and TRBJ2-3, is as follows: KAGVTQTPRYLIKTRGQQVTLSCSPISGHRSVSWYQQTPGQGLQFLFEYFSETQRNKGNFPGRFSGRQFSNSRSEMNVSTLELGDSALYLCASRYLIRGTTQGPTDTQYFGPGTRLTVL.

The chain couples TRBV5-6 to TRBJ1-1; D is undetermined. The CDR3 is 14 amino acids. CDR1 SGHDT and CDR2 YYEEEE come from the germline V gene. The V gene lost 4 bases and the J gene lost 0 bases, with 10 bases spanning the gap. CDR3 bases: TGTGCCAGCAGCGGGGTCTGGGTGAACACTGAAGCTTTCTTT. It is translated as CASSGVWVNTEAFF.

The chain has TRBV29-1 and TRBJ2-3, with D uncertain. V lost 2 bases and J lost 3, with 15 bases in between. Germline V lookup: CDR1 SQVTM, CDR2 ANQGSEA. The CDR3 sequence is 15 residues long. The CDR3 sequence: CSVESSLPPTDTQYF. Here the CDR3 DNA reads TGCAGCGTTGAATCCAGCCTCCCTCCGACAGATACGCAGTATTTT.

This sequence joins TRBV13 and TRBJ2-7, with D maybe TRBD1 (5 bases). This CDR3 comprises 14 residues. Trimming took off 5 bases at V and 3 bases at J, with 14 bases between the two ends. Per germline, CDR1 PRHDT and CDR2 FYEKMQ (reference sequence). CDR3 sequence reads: CASSQRTSGYEQYV. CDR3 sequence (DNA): TGTGCCAGCAGCCAACGGACATCTGGCTACGAGCAGTACGTC.

In DNA, the CDR3 is TGCGCCAGCAGCGGAATTAGCGGGAGCGGCACAGATACGCAGTATTTT. Residues: CASSGISGSGTDTQYF. The rearrangement uses TRBV5-1 and TRBJ2-3; 9 positions agree with TRBD2. The CDR3 length is 16 residues. The ends lost 4 bases at V and 1 base at J; junction bases unmatched: 7. CDR1 is SGHRS, CDR2 YFSETQ, per germline.

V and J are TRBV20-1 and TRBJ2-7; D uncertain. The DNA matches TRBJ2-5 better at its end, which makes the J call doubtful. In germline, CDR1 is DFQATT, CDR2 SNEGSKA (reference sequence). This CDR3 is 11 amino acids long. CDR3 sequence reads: CSARGLETQYF. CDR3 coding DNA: TGCAGTGCTAGGGGTTTGGAGACCCAGTACTTC.

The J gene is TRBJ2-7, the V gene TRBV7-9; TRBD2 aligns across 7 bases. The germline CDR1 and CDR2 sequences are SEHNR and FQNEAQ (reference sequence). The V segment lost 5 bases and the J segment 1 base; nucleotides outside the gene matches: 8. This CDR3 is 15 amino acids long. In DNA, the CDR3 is TGTGCCAGCAGCGCCAAGCGGGGCCTGTCCTACGAGCAGTACTTC. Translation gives CASSAKRGLSYEQYF.

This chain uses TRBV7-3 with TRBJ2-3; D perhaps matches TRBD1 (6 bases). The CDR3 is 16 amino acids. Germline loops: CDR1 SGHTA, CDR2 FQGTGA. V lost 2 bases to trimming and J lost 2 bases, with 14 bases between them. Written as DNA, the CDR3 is TGTGCCAGCAGCTTATATGGCAGGGGCTACACAGATACGCAGTATTTT. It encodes CASSLYGRGYTDTQYF.

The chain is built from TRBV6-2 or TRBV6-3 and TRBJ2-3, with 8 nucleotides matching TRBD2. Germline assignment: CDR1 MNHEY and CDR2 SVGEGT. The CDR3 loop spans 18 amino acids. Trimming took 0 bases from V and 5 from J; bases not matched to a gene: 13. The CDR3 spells CASSYSTSQRGIEDTQYF. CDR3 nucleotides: TGTGCCAGCAGTTACTCGACGTCCCAGCGGGGGATAGAAGATACGCAGTATTTT.

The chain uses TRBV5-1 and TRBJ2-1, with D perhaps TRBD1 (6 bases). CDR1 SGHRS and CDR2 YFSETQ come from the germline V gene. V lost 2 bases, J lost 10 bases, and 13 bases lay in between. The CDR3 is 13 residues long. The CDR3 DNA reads TGCGCCAGCAGCTTTGGATCCCAGGGGGAGCAGTTCTTC. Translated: CASSFGSQGEQFF.

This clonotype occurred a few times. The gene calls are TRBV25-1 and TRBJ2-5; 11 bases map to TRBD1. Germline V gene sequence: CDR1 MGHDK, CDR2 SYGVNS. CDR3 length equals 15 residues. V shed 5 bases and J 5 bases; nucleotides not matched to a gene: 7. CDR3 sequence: CASSPRTGGGETQYF. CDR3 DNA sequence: TGTGCCAGCAGTCCCCGGACAGGGGGCGGCGAGACCCAGTACTTC.

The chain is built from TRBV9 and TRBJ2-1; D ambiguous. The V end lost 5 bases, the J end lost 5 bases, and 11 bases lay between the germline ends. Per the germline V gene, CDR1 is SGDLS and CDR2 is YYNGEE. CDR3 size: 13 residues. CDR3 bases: TGTGCCAGCAGTGGCAGCCGAAACAATGAGCAGTTCTTC. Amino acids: CASSGSRNNEQFF.

This CDR3 is CASSRRLAGAYEQYF. CDR3 in DNA: TGTGCCAGCAGTCGACGACTAGCGGGAGCCTACGAGCAGTACTTC. The genes are TRBV2 and TRBJ2-4; TRBD2 matches 12 bases. The better agreement between TRBJ2-7 and the DNA end casts doubt on the J call. The CDR3 length is 15 residues. Germline CDR1 and CDR2: SNHLY and FYNNEI.

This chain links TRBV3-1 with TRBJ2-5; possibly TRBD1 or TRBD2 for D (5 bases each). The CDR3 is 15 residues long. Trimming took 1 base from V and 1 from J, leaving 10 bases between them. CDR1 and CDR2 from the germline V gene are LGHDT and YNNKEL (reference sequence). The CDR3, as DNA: TGTGCCAGCAGCCAAGTCGGGGCCCCCCAAGAGACCCAGTACTTC. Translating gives CASSQVGAPQETQYF.

The CDR3 region has the DNA TGTGCCAGCAGTTATGCTAGCGGCTTCTACAATGAGCAGTTCTTC. Protein: CASSYASGFYNEQFF. V is TRBV6-2 or TRBV6-3 and J is TRBJ2-1; 7 positions agree with TRBD2. CDR1 and CDR2 (germline): MNHEY, SVGEGT. This CDR3 spans 15 amino acids. V was pared by 3 bases and J by 3 bases, with 5 bases of the junction left unmatched.

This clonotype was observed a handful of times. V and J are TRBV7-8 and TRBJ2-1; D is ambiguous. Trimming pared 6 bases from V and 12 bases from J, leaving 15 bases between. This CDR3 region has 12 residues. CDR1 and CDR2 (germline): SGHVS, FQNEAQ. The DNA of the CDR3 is TGTGCCAGCAGTCCCCGTCAGGTCTTGCAGTTCTTC. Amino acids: CASSPRQVLQFF.

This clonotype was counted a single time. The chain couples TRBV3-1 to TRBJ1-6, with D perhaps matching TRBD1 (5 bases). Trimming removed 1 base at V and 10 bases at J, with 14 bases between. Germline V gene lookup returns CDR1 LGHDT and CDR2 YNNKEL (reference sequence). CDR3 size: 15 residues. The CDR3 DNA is TGTGCCAGCAGCCAAGGAGGCGGGGACGGCTCACCCCTCCACTTT. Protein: CASSQGGGDGSPLHF. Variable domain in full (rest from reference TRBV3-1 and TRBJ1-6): DTAVSQTPKYLVTQMGNDKSIKCEQNLGHDTMYWYKQDSKKFLKIMFSYNNKELIINETVPNRFSPKSPDKAHLNLHINSLELGDSAVYFCASSQGGGDGSPLHFGNGTRLTVT.

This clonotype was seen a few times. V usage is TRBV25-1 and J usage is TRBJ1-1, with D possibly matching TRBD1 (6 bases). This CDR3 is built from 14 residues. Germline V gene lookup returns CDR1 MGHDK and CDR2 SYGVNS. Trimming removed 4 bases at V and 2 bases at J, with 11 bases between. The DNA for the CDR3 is TGTGCCAGCAGTGGCTACAGGGACAACACTGAAGCTTTCTTT. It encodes CASSGYRDNTEAFF.

CDR3 nucleotide sequence: TGTGCCAGCAGGGGGGGACTAGCGGCGATTTCCTACGAGCAGTACTTC. It encodes CASRGGLAAISYEQYF. The chain links TRBV28 to TRBJ2-4; 11 bases match TRBD2. The tail of the sequence fits TRBJ2-7 better, so the J call may be wrong. Germline-derived CDR1 and CDR2 are MDHEN and SYDVKM. There are 16 residues in the CDR3.

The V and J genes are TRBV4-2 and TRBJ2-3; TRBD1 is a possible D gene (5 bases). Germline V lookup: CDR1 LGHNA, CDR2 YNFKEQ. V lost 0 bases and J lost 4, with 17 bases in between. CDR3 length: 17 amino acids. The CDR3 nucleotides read TGTGCCAGCAGCCAAGATCAGGGCACTTCGTTGGCAGATACGCAGTATTTT. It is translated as CASSQDQGTSLADTQYF.

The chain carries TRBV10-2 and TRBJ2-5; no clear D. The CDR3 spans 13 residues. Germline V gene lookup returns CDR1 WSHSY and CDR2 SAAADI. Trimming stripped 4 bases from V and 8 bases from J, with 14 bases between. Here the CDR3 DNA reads TGCGCCAGCAGTGGGCTACAAGAGGATACCCAGTACTTC. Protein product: CASSGLQEDTQYF.

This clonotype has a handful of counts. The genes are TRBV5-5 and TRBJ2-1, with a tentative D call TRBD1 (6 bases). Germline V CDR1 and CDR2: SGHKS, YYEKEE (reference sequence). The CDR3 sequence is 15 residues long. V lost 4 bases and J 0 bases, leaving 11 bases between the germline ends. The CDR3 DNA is TGTGCCAGCAGCCCGGACAGAGGCTCCTACAATGAGCAGTTCTTC. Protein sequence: CASSPDRGSYNEQFF.

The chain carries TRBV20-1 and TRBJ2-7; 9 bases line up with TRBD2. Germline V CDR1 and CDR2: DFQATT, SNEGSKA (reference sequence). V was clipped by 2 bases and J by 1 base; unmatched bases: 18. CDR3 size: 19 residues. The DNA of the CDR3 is TGCAGTGCTAGATCCCCCTCGGAGACTAGCGGCAGGAGTTCCTACGAGCAGTACTTC. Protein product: CSARSPSETSGRSSYEQYF.

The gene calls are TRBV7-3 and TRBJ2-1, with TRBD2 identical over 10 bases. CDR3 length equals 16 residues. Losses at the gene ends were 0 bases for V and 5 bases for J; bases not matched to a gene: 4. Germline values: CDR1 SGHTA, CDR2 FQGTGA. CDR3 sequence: CASSLTRLAGDNEQFF. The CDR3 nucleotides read TGTGCCAGCAGCTTAACGCGCCTAGCGGGAGACAATGAGCAGTTCTTC.

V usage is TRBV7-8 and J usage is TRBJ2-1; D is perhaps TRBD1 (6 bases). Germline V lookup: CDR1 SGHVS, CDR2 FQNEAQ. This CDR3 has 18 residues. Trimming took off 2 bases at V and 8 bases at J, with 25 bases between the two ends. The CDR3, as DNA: TGTGCCAGCAGCTTAAGAATTCTTTCTTCGGGTGGGGGCGATGAGCAGTTCTTC. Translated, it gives CASSLRILSSGGGDEQFF.